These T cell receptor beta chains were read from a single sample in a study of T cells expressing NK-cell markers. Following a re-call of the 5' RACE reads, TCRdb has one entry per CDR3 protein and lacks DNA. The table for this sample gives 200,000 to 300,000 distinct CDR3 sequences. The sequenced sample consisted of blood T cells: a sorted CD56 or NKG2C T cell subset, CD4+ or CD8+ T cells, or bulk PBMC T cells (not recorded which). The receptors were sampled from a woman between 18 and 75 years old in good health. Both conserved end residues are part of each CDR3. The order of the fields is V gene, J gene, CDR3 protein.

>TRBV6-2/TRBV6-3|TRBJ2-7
CASSYSGVRDLYEQYF
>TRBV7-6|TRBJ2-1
CASTWDNFPSSGANEQFF
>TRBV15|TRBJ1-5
CATSGEDIQPQHF
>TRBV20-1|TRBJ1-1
CSARDRGRTEAFF
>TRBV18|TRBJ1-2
CASSHGQGGYGYTF
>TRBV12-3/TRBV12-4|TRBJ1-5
CASSQRQNQPQHF
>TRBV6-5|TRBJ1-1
CASSLNGGQVRGTEAFF
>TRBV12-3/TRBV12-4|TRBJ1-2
CASGRASYGYTF
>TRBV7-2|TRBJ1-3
CASRPQYNSGNTIYF
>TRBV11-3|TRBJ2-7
CASSARGLGEQYF
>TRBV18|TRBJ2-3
CASSRGLAGGGDTQYF
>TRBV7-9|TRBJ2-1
CASSLRGTGANEQFF
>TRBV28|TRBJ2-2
CASSLLAGAAGELFF
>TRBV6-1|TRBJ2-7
CASSARRFYEQYF
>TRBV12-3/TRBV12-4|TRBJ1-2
CASSSSGTGGGYGYTF
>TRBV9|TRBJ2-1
CASSVLPSGEGLNEQFF
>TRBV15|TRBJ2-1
CATSRRDSYNEQFF
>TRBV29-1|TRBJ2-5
CSAAGGGQETQYF
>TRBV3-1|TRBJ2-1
CASSPRLAGGASSYNEQFF
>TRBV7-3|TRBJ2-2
CASSFGGTGELFF
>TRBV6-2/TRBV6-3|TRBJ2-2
CASSYSTGGPLLTGELFF